Below are 26 T cell receptor beta chains sequenced from a single sample in a study of T-cell reconstitution after alpha-beta-depleted transplantation in children. Using unique molecular identifiers, the investigators prepared the TCRbeta library. TCRdb reanalysed the PCR reads using MiXCR and keeps one entry per CDR3 protein. The data contain under 850,000 distinct CDR3 sequences, 13% of them singletons. This specimen was PBMCs, taken before TCRalphabeta/CD19-depleted stem cell transplant. Every receptor here comes from a girl aged 2 to 10 with congenital amegakaryocytic thrombocytopenia, due to receive a stem cell transplant.

The genes are TRBV12-3 or TRBV12-4 and TRBJ2-1, with D possibly TRBD2 on 6 matching bases. The V end lost 4 bases, the J end lost 5 bases, and 18 bases lay between the germline ends. CDR3 length equals 16 residues. The CDR3 reads CASSSSLASRNNEQFF. The CDR3 DNA sequence: TGTGCCAGCAGTTCCTCCCTAGCGAGTAGGAACAATGAGCAGTTCTTC.

The chain combines TRBV7-6 with TRBJ2-3; weak D call: TRBD1 (5 bases). In germline, CDR1 is SGHVS, CDR2 FNYEAQ. CDR3 size: 15 residues. Trimming cost V 11 bases and J 2 bases, with 20 bases left between them. This chain's CDR3 is CAGSTALCPTDTQYF. CDR3 in DNA: TGTGCCGGATCGACAGCACTGTGTCCCACAGATACGCAGTATTTT.

In this sample, this clonotype turned up a few times. DNA for the CDR3: TGTGCCAGCAGCTACGTTCGGGGAGTAGCGGGAGTATCCTACGAGCAGTACTTC. It translates to CASSYVRGVAGVSYEQYF. This chain connects TRBV7-9 to TRBJ2-7; 9 nucleotides line up with TRBD2. The trim removed 4 bases at V and 1 base at J, leaving 14 bases unmatched. The CDR3 runs to 18 residues. Germline-derived CDR1 and CDR2 are SEHNR and FQNEAQ (reference sequence).

This clonotype was recorded a few times. J is TRBJ2-7 and V is TRBV20-1; 9 bases fit TRBD2. The CDR3 spans 16 residues. The V and J ends lost 2 bases and 4 bases, in that order; junction bases with no gene match: 12. Germline CDR1 and CDR2: DFQATT and SNEGSKA (reference sequence). The CDR3 coding sequence is TGCAGTGCTAGACCCCAGGACATGGCGGGAGGGTACGAGCAGTACTTC. This gives the protein CSARPQDMAGGYEQYF.

The chain carries TRBV4-2 and TRBJ1-1; a weak D match, TRBD1 (5 bases). Per the germline V gene, CDR1 is LGHNA and CDR2 is YNFKEQ. The V gene lost 1 base and the J gene lost 11 bases, with 8 bases spanning the gap. The CDR3 is 11 residues long. CDR3 nucleotides: TGTGCCAGCAGCCAAGGAGGGGTGGCTTTCTTT. Encoded protein: CASSQGGVAFF.

This clonotype has a count of ten or more. V is TRBV5-1 and J is TRBJ2-7; D is ambiguous. CDR3 size: 12 residues. Per germline, CDR1 SGHRS and CDR2 YFSETQ. V shed 1 base and J shed 5 bases, with 7 bases lying between them. CDR3 amino acids: CASSLYPNEQYF. As DNA, the CDR3 is TGCGCCAGCAGCTTGTACCCGAACGAGCAGTACTTC.

This clonotype occurred many times. The chain is built from TRBV5-1 and TRBJ2-5, with 10 nucleotides matching TRBD2. The germline gives CDR1 SGHRS, CDR2 YFSETQ. V shed 0 bases and J 2 bases; nucleotides not matched to a gene: 4. This CDR3 region has 16 residues. The CDR3 DNA sequence: TGCGCCAGCAGCTTGGTTCTAGCGGGAGTTCAAGAGACCCAGTACTTC. Translating gives CASSLVLAGVQETQYF.

This clonotype was found many times. V is TRBV20-1 and J is TRBJ1-5, with no clear D. V was cut by 3 bases and J by 7 bases, with 13 bases left in between. The V gene's germline CDR1 is DFQATT and CDR2 SNEGSKA (reference sequence). This CDR3 is 13 amino acids long. The CDR3 region is CSASTLEGQPQHF. CDR3 in DNA: TGCAGTGCTAGCACCCTCGAGGGACAGCCCCAGCATTTT.

This clonotype appeared many times. This chain connects TRBV5-1 to TRBJ2-7, with D hard to call. Germline V gene lookup returns CDR1 SGHRS and CDR2 YFSETQ. The CDR3 is 15 residues long. Trimming removed 1 base from V and 0 bases from J, with 11 bases in between. The CDR3 DNA reads TGCGCCAGCAGCTTGTCCGGGTCCTCCTCCTACGAGCAGTACTTC. It encodes CASSLSGSSSYEQYF.

The sample holds many counts of this clonotype. This chain uses TRBV20-1 with TRBJ2-3, with D perhaps matching TRBD2 (6 bases). Trimming cost V 3 bases and J 6 bases, with 19 bases left between them. Germline CDR1 DFQATT, CDR2 SNEGSKA (reference sequence). The CDR3 covers 15 residues. The CDR3 region has the DNA TGCAGTGCTAGCGGACTACCGTCGGCACCGGATACGCAGTATTTT. This translates into CSASGLPSAPDTQYF.

There are many counts of this clonotype. This sequence joins TRBV12-3 or TRBV12-4 and TRBJ2-3; D is possibly TRBD2 (5 bases). This CDR3 contains 15 residues. V gave up 1 base and J gave up 2 bases, with 10 bases separating them. CDR3 in amino acids: CASSLVSGYTDTQYF. The DNA for the CDR3 is TGTGCCAGCAGTTTAGTTTCGGGATACACAGATACGCAGTATTTT.

There are many counts of this clonotype. The gene calls are TRBV5-1 and TRBJ1-2; 7 nucleotides agree with TRBD1. The length of the CDR3 is 14 residues. From germline, CDR1 is SGHRS and CDR2 YFSETQ. With V trimmed by 4 bases and J by 5 bases, 8 bases remained unmatched. CDR3 in DNA: TGCGCCAGCAGCGGACGGACAGGAAGATATGGCTACACCTTC. Protein product: CASSGRTGRYGYTF.

The chain is built from TRBV7-9 and TRBJ1-2; D gene ambiguous. There are 13 residues in the CDR3. The V end lost 0 bases, the J end lost 6 bases, and 8 bases lay between the germline ends. CDR1 SEHNR and CDR2 FQNEAQ come from the germline V gene (reference sequence). Here the CDR3 DNA reads TGTGCCAGCAGCTTAGCGGCCGGGAATGGCTACACCTTC. Translated: CASSLAAGNGYTF. The whole variable domain, filled in from reference TRBV7-9 and TRBJ1-2, reads DTGVSQNPRHKITKRGQNVTFRCDPISEHNRLYWYRQTLGQGPEFLTYFQNEAQLEKSRLLSDRFSAERPKGSFSTLEIQRTEQGDSAMYLCASSLAAGNGYTFGSGTRLTVV.

This clonotype has just a few counts. This chain links TRBV3-1 with TRBJ2-5; 13 nucleotides match TRBD2. Germline V gives CDR1 LGHDT, CDR2 YNNKEL (reference sequence). This CDR3 contains 18 residues. Unmatched junction bases numbered 10, after V lost 4 bases and J lost 2 bases. The CDR3 DNA is TGTGCCAGCAGCCCCTTAGGGACTAGCGGGAAAGGGCAAGAGACCCAGTACTTC. It is translated as CASSPLGTSGKGQETQYF.

This clonotype was seen repeatedly, ten times or more. The chain has TRBV20-1 and TRBJ2-7; D perhaps matches TRBD1 (5 bases). The V end was cut by 1 base, the J end by 1 base, with 8 bases between. CDR3 length: 13 amino acids. The germline V gene encodes CDR1 DFQATT and CDR2 SNEGSKA (reference sequence). The CDR3 protein is CSARVSGSYEQYF. In DNA, the CDR3 is TGCAGTGCTAGAGTTTCAGGGTCCTACGAGCAGTACTTC.

The chain has TRBV15 and TRBJ2-3, with a possible D match to TRBD2 (5 bases). CDR1 and CDR2 from the germline V gene are LNHNV and YYDKDF (reference sequence). V was shortened by 5 bases and J by 0 bases, with 12 bases between the two germline ends. CDR3 size: 15 residues. The CDR3 bases are TGTGCCACCAGCGAGGGAAGCGGTAGCACAGATACGCAGTATTTT. Its protein product is CATSEGSGSTDTQYF.

For this clonotype: A much larger clone lies one base from this, so it may be a read error. This sequence joins TRBV5-1 and TRBJ2-7; D gene ambiguous. There are 14 residues in the CDR3. CDR1 SGHRS and CDR2 YFSETQ come from the germline V gene. Written as DNA, the CDR3 is TGCGCCGGCAGCTTGGCAGATACTTCCTACGAGCAGTACTTC. Amino acids: CAGSLADTSYEQYF.

Comment on this clonotype: A much larger clone differs from this one at a single base, so this may be a read error. A read error is likely, as this CDR3 ends without the conserved phenylalanine or tryptophan. The chain combines TRBV7-8 with TRBJ2-1; 10 positions match TRBD2. Germline CDR1 reads SGHVS; CDR2 reads FQNEAQ. The CDR3 runs to 16 residues. The junction had 10 bases not matched to a gene; V was cut back by 4 bases and J by 7 bases. The CDR3 here is CASSSAGLAASNEQFY. The CDR3 DNA sequence: TGTGCCAGCAGCTCCGCTGGACTAGCGGCATCTAATGAGCAGTTCTAC.

This rearrangement joins TRBV10-3 to TRBJ2-1, with 7 bases matching TRBD2. The V and J ends lost 6 bases and 9 bases, in that order; junction bases with no gene match: 23. Germline lookup yields CDR1 ENHRY and CDR2 SYGVKD. The CDR3 contains 18 residues. The DNA of the CDR3 is TGTGCCATCAGCCGAACCCATGATGGGGGGGAGCGGAGCGTTGAGCAGTTCTTC. This encodes CAISRTHDGGERSVEQFF.

This clonotype has at least ten counts. The germline gene is not matched at one end of the junction; a read error may be the cause. The V call is TRBV12-3 or TRBV12-4, the J call TRBJ1-4; D perhaps matches TRBD1 (6 bases). CDR3 length equals 15 residues. The CDR3 loop reads CASSLQQGHNEKLFF. As DNA, the CDR3 is TGTGCCAGCAGCTTACAACAGGGACATAATGAGAAACTGTTTTTT.

This clonotype was counted between two and nine times. The chain is built from TRBV6-1 and TRBJ1-6; D possibly corresponds to TRBD1 (5 bases). The CDR3 has 13 residues. The V gene lost 4 bases and the J gene lost 10 bases, with 11 bases spanning the gap. In germline, CDR1 is MNHNS, CDR2 SASEGT. In DNA, the CDR3 is TGTGCCAGCAGTGGGGGGGGTTTATCACCCCTCCACTTT. Its protein product is CASSGGGLSPLHF.

This clonotype was seen more than once but under ten times. The chain combines TRBV12-3 or TRBV12-4 with TRBJ2-7; 7 positions agree with TRBD2. The CDR3 consists of 18 residues. J gave up 7 bases and V 3 bases, and 21 bases lay outside the gene matches. The CDR3 region is CASSFPPPGVGRFEEQYF. The DNA of the CDR3 is TGTGCCAGCAGTTTCCCCCCACCGGGGGTCGGGAGGTTTGAGGAGCAGTACTTC.

This clonotype was seen more than once but under ten times. The chain combines TRBV20-1 with TRBJ2-1; 10 positions match TRBD2. Germline CDR1 reads DFQATT; CDR2 reads SNEGSKA (reference sequence). J gave up 9 bases and V 3 bases, and 8 bases lay outside the gene matches. The CDR3 totals 14 residues. CDR3 sequence reads: CSASLLAGVSEQFF. The DNA of the CDR3 is TGCAGTGCTAGCCTCCTAGCGGGAGTGAGTGAGCAGTTCTTC.

This clonotype was detected many times. The chain links TRBV10-3 to TRBJ2-1; 7 bases map to TRBD2. V lost 7 bases to trimming and J lost 8 bases; unmatched junction nucleotides: 23. The V gene's germline CDR1 is ENHRY and CDR2 SYGVKD. CDR3 length: 18 residues. For the CDR3, the DNA is TGTGCCATCACGGGTTCCCGGTCTAGAGGCGGGAGTTACGATGAGCAGTTCTTC. Amino acids: CAITGSRSRGGSYDEQFF.

This clonotype has ten or more counts. This rearrangement joins TRBV7-2 to TRBJ1-2; D gene ambiguous. CDR1 and CDR2 (germline): SGHTA, FQGNSA. Trimming left V 1 base short and J 0 bases short, with 6 bases between. The CDR3 length is 14 residues. Here the CDR3 DNA reads TGTGCCAGCAGCTTAGGGGTGACTAACTATGGCTACACCTTC. It translates to CASSLGVTNYGYTF.

The table lists this clonotype with many counts. The chain joins TRBV4-1 to TRBJ2-2; 8 bases line up with TRBD1. Germline values: CDR1 MGHRA, CDR2 YSYEKL. The CDR3 totals 13 residues. With 4 bases clipped from V and 7 bases from J, the junction kept 2 bases outside the gene matches. The CDR3 region is CASSLDRVGELFF. In DNA form, the CDR3 reads TGCGCCAGCAGCCTGGACAGGGTCGGGGAGCTGTTTTTT.